This T cell receptor (beta chain) was identified during a study of blood T cells in healthy people across ages (dated by TCRdb to the mid-2010s). Notes on the research overall: Template switching captured roughly one uniquely barcoded TCR beta cDNA molecule per two T cells in model experiments. To track age-related changes in TCR beta repertoire diversity, the study relied on deep sequencing normalized with unique cDNA molecular identifiers. The donors were divided into four age groups: young (average around 17 years), middle-aged (under 40), aged (about 60) and long-lived (roughly 82). To avoid experimental bias, donors of different ages were randomly spread across the sequencing lanes. For two donors (one aged 18 to 29 and one aged 80 or older), the study analyzed two additional independent replicas of 1 million unique cDNA reads from the same blood draw.

To prepare the library, 5' RACE was applied. The instrument given in TCRdb is Illumina HiSeq 2500. A second PCR of about 7 to 12 cycles was run with a J-beta primer mix and a sample-barcoded 5' primer. Each TCR beta cDNA molecule received a unique molecular identifier from a template-switch 5' adaptor carrying 12 random nucleotides. Each sample yielded at least 3 million CDR3-containing paired-end reads. The Mint cDNA synthesis kit, primed by a TRBC-specific oligonucleotide, was used to synthesize first-strand cDNA from all RNA. Following uracil-DNA glycosylase treatment, all cDNA underwent a first 18-cycle PCR with the universal primers M1SS and BC2_uni_R. In the original analysis: For normalization, 1 million high-quality reads, each with a distinct molecular identifier, were randomly selected from each sample. Instead of being binned into consensus sequences, reads with shared molecular identifiers were discarded. MiTCR, run with a Q25 quality threshold and the strictest error-elimination algorithm, handled CDR3 identification, clonotype clustering and error correction. A nonparametric unseen species model with Euler transformation was used to estimate a lower bound on total TCR beta diversity. The public reads were run again by TCRdb, first through fastp at Q25 and then through MiXCR, and only productive beta chains were kept. Here each entry gathers all rows of one CDR3 protein and keeps the most common genes and DNA. TCRdb's processing, not the authors', yielded these V and J calls. The sample table contains 270,000 or so distinct CDR3 sequences; only one count was recorded for 25% to 30% of them. The top ten constitute around 30% of the sample.

The roughly 38 donors, aged about 6 to 95 years, were systemically healthy Caucasian individuals from Russia. Approximately 9.3 milliliters of peripheral blood were drawn from each donor into EDTA-treated Vacutainer tubes. Ficoll-Paque density-gradient centrifugation was used to isolate PBMCs, with at least 6.5 million per sample. Trizol reagent was used to extract total RNA from PBMCs, with at least 6 micrograms per sample. For every donor, an aliquot of PBMCs went through flow cytometry to measure the percentages of naive CD45RAhigh/CD27high T cells. Results the study describes overall, beyond this receptor: As age increased, observed TCR beta diversity per million T cells dropped in a roughly linear way, and a significant reduction was already evident by age 40. The long-lived group showed more naive CD4+ T cells, fewer expanded clones and increased TCR diversity than the aged group, suggesting age selection. Estimates of total diversity based on one million sequenced T cells were regarded as lower bounds and as underestimates. Bulk unsorted PBMC profiling prevented conclusive comparison of naive and antigen-experienced compartments. Because donor CMV infection status was unknown, age-related changes in expanded clonotypes were potentially confounded. A strong correlation was found between observed TCR beta diversity and the percentage of naive T cells measured by flow cytometry.

Trimming at the junction amounts to 6 bases on V and 5 bases on J, and the germline ends lie 14 bases apart. The CDR3 holds 14 amino acids from the cysteine to the phenylalanine. Left in the record is the CDR3 DNA by itself, 42 bases read in frame from the first base. From the germline V gene (reference sequence), CDR1 is LNHNV and CDR2 is YYDKDF. This clonotype was counted only a few times. No antigen is known for it. Within one base of it there is no much larger clone, and no base qualities were kept. The chain is encoded by TRBV15 joined to TRBJ1-5; the D gene is not confidently resolved. Sequenced input: blood. The clonotype comes from a woman in her 70s in good health. The CDR3 protein: CATSAIGRDQPQHF. The DNA sequence is given as TGTGCCACCAGTGCCATCGGGCGTGATCAGCCCCAGCATTTT.